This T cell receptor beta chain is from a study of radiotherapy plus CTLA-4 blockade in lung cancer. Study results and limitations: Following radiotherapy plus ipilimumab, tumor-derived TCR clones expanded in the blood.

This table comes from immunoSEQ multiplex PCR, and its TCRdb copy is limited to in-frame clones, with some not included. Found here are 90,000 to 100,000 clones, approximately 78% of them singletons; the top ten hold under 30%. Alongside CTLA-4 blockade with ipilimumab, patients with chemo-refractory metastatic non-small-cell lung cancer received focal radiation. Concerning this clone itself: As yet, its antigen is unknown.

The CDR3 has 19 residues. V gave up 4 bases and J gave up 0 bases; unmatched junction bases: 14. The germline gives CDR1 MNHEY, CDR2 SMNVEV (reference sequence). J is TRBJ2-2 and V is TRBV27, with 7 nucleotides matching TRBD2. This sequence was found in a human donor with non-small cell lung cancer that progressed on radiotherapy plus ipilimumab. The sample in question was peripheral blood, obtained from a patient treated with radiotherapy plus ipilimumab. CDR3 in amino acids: CASSSRAGSLFANTGELFF. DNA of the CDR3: TGTGCCAGCAGTTCTCGAGCGGGATCTCTGTTCGCGAACACCGGGGAGCTGTTTTTT.